One sample yielded the 18 T cell receptor beta chains listed below, sequenced in a study of regulatory and conventional T cells in RAG deficiency. Only in-frame clones appear in the TCRdb table, and some are missing; sequencing was by immunoSEQ multiplex PCR. The table has around 30,000 clones, 75% to 90% seen once. This sample was shared with a second study, whose subject was regulatory T cells. That work states: Primers: 52 TRBV forward and 13 TRBJ reverse.

The specimen was CD8+ T cells sorted from blood. The receptors were sampled from a human donor in good health.

CDR3 DNA sequence: TGTGCCAGCAGCCAAAGCCTCCTCGCGGTCACAGATACGCAGTATTTT. The encoded protein is CASSQSLLAVTDTQYF. The V and J genes are TRBV14 and TRBJ2-3; D ambiguous. Per germline, CDR1 SGHDN and CDR2 FVKESK. This CDR3 comprises 16 residues. Between the trimmed V and J ends, which lost 2 bases and 2 bases, there was a span of 14 bases.

V usage is TRBV6-5 and J usage is TRBJ1-3; 7 nucleotides match TRBD1. This CDR3 region has 15 residues. Per the germline V gene, CDR1 is MNHEY and CDR2 is SVGAGI. V gave up 6 bases and J gave up 3 bases; unmatched junction bases: 8. CDR3 coding DNA: TGTGCCAGCAGCAGTGGGACAGCAAGTGGAAACACCATATATTTT. Residues: CASSSGTASGNTIYF.

This clone was observed a single time. V is TRBV15 and J is TRBJ1-1; maybe TRBD1 (6 bases). The ends were cut back, 4 bases at V and 2 bases at J, with 14 bases in the middle. The germline V gene has CDR1 LNHNV and CDR2 YYDKDF (reference sequence). The CDR3 sequence is 15 residues long. For the CDR3, the DNA is TGTGCCACCAGCACGCGGAGGGGGGAAAACACTGAAGCTTTCTTT. It translates to CATSTRRGENTEAFF.

The V and J genes are TRBV18 and TRBJ2-2; D perhaps matches TRBD1 (6 bases). Germline V gene data show CDR1 as KGHSH and CDR2 as LQKENI. The V gene lost 5 bases and the J gene lost 1 base, with 14 bases spanning the gap. The CDR3 contains 16 residues. For the CDR3, the DNA is TGTGCCAGCTCATATACAGGGTCCGTGAACACCGGGGAGCTGTTTTTT. This gives the protein CASSYTGSVNTGELFF.

This sequence joins TRBV4-1 and TRBJ1-4, with D perhaps matching TRBD1 (5 bases). CDR3 length equals 16 residues. CDR1 and CDR2 from the germline V gene are MGHRA and YSYEKL. The germline V and J ends were trimmed by 6 bases and 0 bases, with 14 bases remaining between them. The CDR3 region is CASSPLIGATNEKLFF. The CDR3 nucleotides read TGCGCCAGCAGTCCACTGATAGGGGCAACTAATGAAAAACTGTTTTTT.

CDR3 amino acids: CASSIDRDPGNTIYF. DNA of the CDR3: TGTGCCAGCAGCATCGACAGGGACCCTGGAAACACCATATATTTT. The rearrangement links TRBV6-5 to TRBJ1-3, with 7 nucleotides matching TRBD1. V shed 6 bases, J shed 2 bases, and the junction held 7 bases outside the gene matches. Germline lookup yields CDR1 MNHEY and CDR2 SVGAGI. This CDR3 is 15 amino acids long.

The chain joins TRBV29-1 to TRBJ2-5; D is ambiguous. The CDR3 extends over 12 amino acids. V shed 2 bases and J shed 4 bases, with 8 bases lying between them. From germline, CDR1 is SQVTM and CDR2 ANQGSEA. The DNA of the CDR3 is TGCAGCGTTGAAATGGGGATAGAGACCCAGTACTTC. This translates into CSVEMGIETQYF.

The V and J genes are TRBV6-6 and TRBJ2-3; D gene unclear. The CDR3 is made up of 13 amino acids. Trimming took off 2 bases at V and 6 bases at J, with 9 bases between the two ends. From germline, CDR1 is MNHNY and CDR2 SVGAGI (reference sequence). The CDR3: CASSYEFRDTQYF. CDR3 nucleotides: TGTGCCAGCAGTTACGAGTTTCGGGATACGCAGTATTTT.

V is TRBV29-1 and J is TRBJ1-2, with D possibly TRBD1 on 6 matching bases. The CDR3 runs 11 residues. The germline V gene encodes CDR1 SQVTM and CDR2 ANQGSEA. V lost 4 bases, J lost 8 bases, and 11 bases lay in between. The CDR3 spells CSVVGGEGYTF. DNA of the CDR3: TGCAGCGTTGTAGGGGGGGAGGGCTACACCTTC.

The rearrangement uses TRBV27 and TRBJ2-1; D unclear. CDR3 size: 13 residues. Germline-derived CDR1 and CDR2 are MNHEY and SMNVEV (reference sequence). V lost 6 bases to trimming and J lost 7 bases, with 13 bases between them. The CDR3 DNA is TGTGCCAGCAGATTCCTCCTCCGGAATGAGCAGTTCTTC. It translates to CASRFLLRNEQFF.

This rearrangement joins TRBV4-2 to TRBJ1-1; maybe TRBD1 (6 bases). Trimming pared 4 bases from V and 6 bases from J, leaving 18 bases between. The CDR3 spans 15 residues. CDR1 LGHNA and CDR2 YNFKEQ come from the germline V gene. In DNA, the CDR3 is TGTGCCAGCAGCCGAAACAGGGCTGAGGACGCTGAAGCTTTCTTT. Translated: CASSRNRAEDAEAFF.

V usage is TRBV19 and J usage is TRBJ1-4, with TRBD1 matching 8 bases. Germline trimming cut 3 bases from V and 3 bases from J; bases unmatched to any gene: 9. The CDR3 is made up of 17 amino acids. CDR1 is LNHDA and CDR2 is SQIVND in the germline V gene (reference sequence). Here the CDR3 reads CASSIRRQGIANEKLFF. The CDR3 DNA is TGTGCCAGTAGTATCCGACGACAGGGGATCGCTAATGAAAAACTGTTTTTT.

The J gene is TRBJ1-2, the V gene TRBV7-9, with D tentatively TRBD1 (6 bases). This CDR3 region has 14 residues. Germline V gene lookup returns CDR1 SEHNR and CDR2 FQNEAQ (reference sequence). The V end lost 3 bases, the J end lost 4 bases, and 12 bases lay between the germline ends. DNA for the CDR3: TGTGCCAGCAGCTTGTTGGACAGCCGCTATGGCTACACCTTC. Residues: CASSLLDSRYGYTF.

This sequence joins TRBV18 and TRBJ2-1; D could derive from TRBD1 or TRBD2 (6 bases each). With 1 base removed from V and 6 bases from J, the gap between germline ends came to 13 bases. Germline CDR1 reads KGHSH; CDR2 reads LQKENI. CDR3 size: 15 residues. In nucleotides, the CDR3 is TGTGCCAGCTCACCACGTGACGGGGGCGTCAATGAGCAGTTCTTC. Translating it yields CASSPRDGGVNEQFF. Full variable domain (missing parts from reference TRBV18 and TRBJ2-1): NAGVMQNPRHLVRRRGQEARLRCSPMKGHSHVYWYRQLPEEGLKFMVYLQKENIIDESGMPKERFSAEFPKEGPSILRIQQVVRGDSAAYFCASSPRDGGVNEQFFGPGTRLTVL.

This clone was recorded only once. The CDR3 DNA reads TGTGCCAGCAGCGCCCGGCCGGGGACTGAAGCTTTCTTT. This gives the protein CASSARPGTEAFF. V is TRBV9 and J is TRBJ1-1; unclear D gene. The V end was cut by 3 bases, the J end by 5 bases, with 11 bases between. Germline V CDR1 and CDR2: SGDLS, YYNGEE. The CDR3 consists of 13 residues.

About this clone itself: Other DNA variants within this sample encode the same CDR3. The chain carries TRBV25-1 and TRBJ1-1, with D unclear. The CDR3 consists of 12 residues. Germline lookup yields CDR1 MGHDK and CDR2 SYGVNS. V lost 4 bases, J lost 5 bases, and 8 bases lay in between. Written as DNA, the CDR3 is TGTGCCAGCAGTGTAAAAGGGACTGAAGCTTTCTTT. Its protein product is CASSVKGTEAFF.

The chain recombines TRBV11-2 with TRBJ2-5, with D perhaps TRBD1 (6 bases). CDR1 and CDR2 (germline): SGHAT, FQNNGV. V dropped 5 bases and J dropped 3 bases, with 10 bases sitting between them. This CDR3 region has 13 residues. This chain's CDR3 is CASSQPGEETQYF. CDR3 nucleotide sequence: TGTGCCAGCAGCCAGCCAGGGGAAGAGACCCAGTACTTC.

This chain uses TRBV19 with TRBJ1-1, with D possibly matching TRBD1 (6 bases). Trimming took off 7 bases at V and 8 bases at J, with 17 bases between the two ends. This CDR3 has 13 residues. The germline CDR1 and CDR2 sequences are LNHDA and SQIVND (reference sequence). The CDR3 DNA is TGTGCCAGTAAAACCCCGGGACAAGGGGAAGCTTTCTTT. Translation gives CASKTPGQGEAFF.